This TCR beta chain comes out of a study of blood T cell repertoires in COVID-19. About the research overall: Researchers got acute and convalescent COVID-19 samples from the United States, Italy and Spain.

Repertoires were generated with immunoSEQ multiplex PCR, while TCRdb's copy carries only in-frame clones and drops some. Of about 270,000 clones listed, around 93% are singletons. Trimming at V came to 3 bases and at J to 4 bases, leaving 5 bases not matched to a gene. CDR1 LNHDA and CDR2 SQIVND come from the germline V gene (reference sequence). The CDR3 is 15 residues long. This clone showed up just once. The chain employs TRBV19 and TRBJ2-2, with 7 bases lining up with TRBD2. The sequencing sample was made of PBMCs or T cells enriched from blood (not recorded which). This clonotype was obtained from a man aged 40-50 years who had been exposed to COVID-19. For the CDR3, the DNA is TGTGCCAGTAGTATGGGTGGGAGGGGCACCGGGGAGCTGTTTTTT. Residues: CASSMGGRGTGELFF.